The sequence of this TCR beta chain was determined in a study of cytomegalovirus exposure and HLA in healthy donors. As for the study in general: A prior analysis found about 120 million unique TCR beta sequences from 170 million or so T cells. About 80 million unique TCRs from HLA-typed donors were held in an early data release. Study-wide findings and caveats: Links to common viral pathogens appeared, in a later analysis, for several of the most significant clusters. Later analysis identified a missense DCLRE1C variant that was linked to TCR beta V- and J-gene trimming.

This clone was observed a handful of times. As yet, its antigen is unknown. The primer mix had 60 Vbeta and 13 Jbeta primers. Sequencing was performed with immunoSEQ multiplex PCR; in TCRdb, only in-frame clones are kept and a portion is missing. The repertoire consists of 100,000 to 150,000 clones, with roughly 63% occurring once and the leading ten covering roughly 1.6%. The length of the CDR3 is 18 residues. Germline V gene data show CDR1 as LNHDA and CDR2 as SQIVND (reference sequence). Trimming cost V 7 bases and J 5 bases, with 29 bases left between them. Material for sequencing was PBMCs. This chain uses TRBV19 with TRBJ1-1; tentative D call: TRBD1 (5 bases). This TCR derives from a man under 40 in good health and CMV-seropositive. This CDR3 is CASNGRVGGVSRGTEAFF. CDR3 coding DNA: TGTGCCAGTAACGGCAGGGTAGGAGGGGTGTCAAGAGGGACTGAAGCTTTCTTT.